These T cell receptor beta chains were read from a single sample in a study of cytomegalovirus exposure and HLA in healthy donors. Repertoires were generated with immunoSEQ multiplex PCR, while TCRdb's copy carries only in-frame clones and drops some. The sample includes 300,000 to 350,000 clones, 88% of them seen just once. Sequenced input: PBMCs. The receptors originated from a man aged 30-40 years in good health and CMV-seronegative. The CDR3 runs from the conserved cysteine through the conserved F or W. The order of the fields is J gene, V gene, D gene, clone size, CDR3 protein, CDR3 DNA. A D gene is named only where the DNA matches it firmly. For some rows the clone size is stated as once, few or many, or as a class when expanded; others skip it.

TRBJ1-2,TRBV6-1,-,-,CASSGVQGMGYTF,TGTGCCAGCAGTGGGGTACAGGGTATGGGCTACACCTTC
TRBJ2-3,TRBV25-1,TRBD2,-,CASMRLADEGDTQYF,TGTGCCAGCATGAGACTAGCGGACGAGGGGGATACGCAGTATTTT
TRBJ1-6,TRBV11-3,-,-,CASSSDSNSPLHF,TGTGCCAGCAGCTCTGACAGTAATTCACCCCTCCACTTT
TRBJ1-2,TRBV7-9,-,-,CASSSGEGYTF,TGTGCCAGCAGCTCCGGAGAGGGCTACACCTTC
TRBJ1-4,TRBV7-5,-,-,CVRSLLFRGEKLFF,TGTGTCAGAAGCTTACTCTTCAGGGGTGAAAAACTGTTTTTT
TRBJ2-7,TRBV23-1,-,-,CASSQCTREVAYEQYF,TGCGCCAGCAGTCAATGTACCAGGGAGGTGGCCTACGAGCAGTACTTC
TRBJ1-6,TRBV19,-,-,CASSTGFSGASNSPLHF,TGTGCCAGTAGTACGGGTTTCAGCGGGGCATCTAATTCACCCCTCCACTTT
TRBJ2-7,TRBV2,TRBD1,-,CATPPGQGTYEQYF,TGTGCCACACCACCGGGACAGGGGACCTACGAGCAGTACTTC
TRBJ1-3,TRBV27,-,-,CASSPTGSSSGNTIYF,TGTGCCAGCAGTCCAACAGGGTCCTCTTCTGGAAACACCATATATTTT
TRBJ2-5,TRBV29-1,TRBD2,-,CSVEPALAGEETQYF,TGCAGCGTTGAGCCAGCACTAGCGGGGGAAGAGACCCAGTACTTC
TRBJ1-2,TRBV11-2,-,-,CASSPHGAGGAEGYTF,TGTGCCAGCAGCCCCCACGGGGCTGGGGGCGCGGAAGGCTACACCTTC
TRBJ2-1,TRBV29-1,-,-,CSVEPFFDTGYNEQFF,TGCAGCGTTGAACCGTTTTTCGATACAGGGTACAATGAGCAGTTCTTC
TRBJ1-1,TRBV5-1,-,-,CASSHNSGREAFF,TGCGCCAGCAGCCATAACAGCGGCCGGGAAGCTTTCTTT
TRBJ1-2,TRBV7-8,-,-,CASSLGRSYGYTF,TGTGCCAGCAGCTTAGGCAGGTCCTATGGCTACACCTTC
TRBJ2-1,TRBV4-1,TRBD2,-,CASSQGGGDEQFF,TGCGCCAGCAGCCAAGGTGGGGGGGATGAGCAGTTCTTC
TRBJ1-2,TRBV19,-,few,CATYGGYGYTF,TGTGCCACCTATGGAGGCTATGGCTACACCTTC
TRBJ1-2,TRBV15,TRBD1,-,CATSPLGGDYGYTF,TGTGCCACCAGCCCTCTAGGGGGCGACTATGGCTACACCTTC
TRBJ2-1,TRBV25-1,TRBD1,-,CASRGRTGDPYNEQFF,TGTGCCAGCAGGGGACGAACAGGGGACCCCTACAATGAGCAGTTCTTC